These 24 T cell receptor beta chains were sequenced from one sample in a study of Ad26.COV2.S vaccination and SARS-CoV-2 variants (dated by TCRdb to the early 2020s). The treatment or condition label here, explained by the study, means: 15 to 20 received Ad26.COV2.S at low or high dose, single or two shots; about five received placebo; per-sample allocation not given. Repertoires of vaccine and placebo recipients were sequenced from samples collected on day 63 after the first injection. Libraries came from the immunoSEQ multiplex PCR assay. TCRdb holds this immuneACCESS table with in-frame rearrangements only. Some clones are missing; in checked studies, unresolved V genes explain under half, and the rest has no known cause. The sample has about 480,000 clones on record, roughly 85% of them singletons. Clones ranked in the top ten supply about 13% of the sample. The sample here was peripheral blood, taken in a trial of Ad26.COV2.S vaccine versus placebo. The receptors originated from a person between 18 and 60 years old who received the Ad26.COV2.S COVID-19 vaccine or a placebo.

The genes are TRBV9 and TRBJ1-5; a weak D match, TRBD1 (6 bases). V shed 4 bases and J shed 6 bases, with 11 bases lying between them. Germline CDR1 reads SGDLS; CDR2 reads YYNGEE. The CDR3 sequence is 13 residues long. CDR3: CASSRGPIQPQHF. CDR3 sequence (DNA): TGTGCCAGCAGCCGGGGGCCCATTCAGCCCCAGCATTTT.

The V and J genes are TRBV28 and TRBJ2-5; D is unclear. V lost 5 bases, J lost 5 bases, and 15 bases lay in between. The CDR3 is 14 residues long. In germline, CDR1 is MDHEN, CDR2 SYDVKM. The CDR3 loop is CASSPLIEVETQYF. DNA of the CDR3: TGTGCCAGCAGTCCACTGATCGAGGTGGAGACCCAGTACTTC. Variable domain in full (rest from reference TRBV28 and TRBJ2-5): DVKVTQSSRYLVKRTGEKVFLECVQDMDHENMFWYRQDPGLGLRLIYFSYDVKMKEKGDIPEGYSVSREKKERFSLILESASTNQTSMYLCASSPLIEVETQYFGPGTRLLVL.

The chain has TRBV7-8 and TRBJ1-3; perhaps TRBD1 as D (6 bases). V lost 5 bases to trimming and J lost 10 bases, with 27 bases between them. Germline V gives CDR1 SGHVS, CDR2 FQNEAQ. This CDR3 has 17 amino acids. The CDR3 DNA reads TGTGCCAGCAGCCCGGCGCCCCAACAGGGCTTAGGGTCGACCATATATTTT. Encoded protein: CASSPAPQQGLGSTIYF.

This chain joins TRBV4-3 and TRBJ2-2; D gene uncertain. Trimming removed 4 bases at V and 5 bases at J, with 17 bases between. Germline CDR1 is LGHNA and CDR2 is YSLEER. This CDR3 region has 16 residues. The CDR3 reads CASSPRWGLGTGELFF. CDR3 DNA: TGCGCCAGCAGCCCGAGGTGGGGTCTGGGAACCGGGGAGCTGTTTTTT.

The CDR3: CASMGTRNTEAFF. Here the CDR3 DNA reads TGTGCCAGTATGGGGACAAGGAACACTGAAGCTTTCTTT. The chain recombines TRBV19 with TRBJ1-1; D is perhaps TRBD1 (6 bases). Between the trimmed V and J ends, which lost 7 bases and 1 base, there was a span of 10 bases. The CDR3 length is 13 residues. CDR1 and CDR2 from the germline V gene are LNHDA and SQIVND (reference sequence).

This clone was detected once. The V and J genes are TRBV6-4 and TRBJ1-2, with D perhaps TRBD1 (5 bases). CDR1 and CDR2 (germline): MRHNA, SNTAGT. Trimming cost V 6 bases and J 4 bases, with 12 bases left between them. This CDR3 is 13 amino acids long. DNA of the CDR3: TGTGCCAGCAGACCCGGGGGATCCTATGGCTACACCTTC. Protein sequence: CASRPGGSYGYTF.

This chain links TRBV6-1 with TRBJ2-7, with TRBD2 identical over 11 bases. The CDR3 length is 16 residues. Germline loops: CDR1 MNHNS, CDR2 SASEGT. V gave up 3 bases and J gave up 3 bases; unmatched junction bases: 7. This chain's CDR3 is CASSEAASGRFYEQYF. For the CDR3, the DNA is TGTGCCAGCAGTGAGGCCGCTAGCGGGAGGTTCTACGAGCAGTACTTC.

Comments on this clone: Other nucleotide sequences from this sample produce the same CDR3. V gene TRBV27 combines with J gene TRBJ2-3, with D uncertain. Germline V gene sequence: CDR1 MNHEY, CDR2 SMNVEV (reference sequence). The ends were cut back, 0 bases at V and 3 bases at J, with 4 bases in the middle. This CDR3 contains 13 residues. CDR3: CASSLSSTDTQYF. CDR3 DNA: TGTGCCAGCAGTTTATCCTCAACAGATACGCAGTATTTT.

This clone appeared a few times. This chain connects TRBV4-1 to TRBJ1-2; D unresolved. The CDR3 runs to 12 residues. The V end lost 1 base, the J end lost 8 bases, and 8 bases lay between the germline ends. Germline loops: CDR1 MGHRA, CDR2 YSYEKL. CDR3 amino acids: CASSQGSGGYTF. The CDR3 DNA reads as TGCGCCAGCAGCCAAGGATCGGGGGGCTACACCTTC.

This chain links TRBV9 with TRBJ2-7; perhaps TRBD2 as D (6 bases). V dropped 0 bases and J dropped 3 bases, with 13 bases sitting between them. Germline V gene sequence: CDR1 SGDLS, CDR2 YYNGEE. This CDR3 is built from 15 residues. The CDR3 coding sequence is TGTGCCAGCAGCGTAGGGACGGGACTCCTCTACGAGCAGTACTTC. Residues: CASSVGTGLLYEQYF. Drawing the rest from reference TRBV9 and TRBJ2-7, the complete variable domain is DSGVTQTPKHLITATGQRVTLRCSPRSGDLSVYWYQQSLDQGLQFLIQYYNGEERAKGNILERFSAQQFPDLHSELNLSSLELGDSALYFCASSVGTGLLYEQYFGPGTRLTVT.

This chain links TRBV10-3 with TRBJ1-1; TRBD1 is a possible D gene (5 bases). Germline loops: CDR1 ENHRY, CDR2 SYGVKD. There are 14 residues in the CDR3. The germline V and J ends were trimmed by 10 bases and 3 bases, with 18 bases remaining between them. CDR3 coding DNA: TGTGCCACCACCCAGGGTACAGTACACACTGAAGCTTTCTTT. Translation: CATTQGTVHTEAFF.

This CDR3 reads CASSYLADAYEQYF. CDR3 nucleotides: TGTGCCAGCAGTTACCTAGCGGACGCCTACGAGCAGTACTTC. The chain employs TRBV6-5 and TRBJ2-7; 7 bases line up with TRBD2. After removal of 2 bases from V and 2 bases from J, the junction contained 3 bases not matched to a gene. In germline, CDR1 is MNHEY, CDR2 SVGAGI. This CDR3 comprises 14 residues.

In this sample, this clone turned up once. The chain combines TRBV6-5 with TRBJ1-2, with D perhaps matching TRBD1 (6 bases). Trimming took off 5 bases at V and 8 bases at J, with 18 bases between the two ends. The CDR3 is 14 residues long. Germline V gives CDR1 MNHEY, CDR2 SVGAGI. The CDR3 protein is CASSPTTGLGGYTF. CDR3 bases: TGTGCCAGCAGTCCCACAACAGGGTTGGGCGGCTACACCTTC.

The DNA for the CDR3 is TGTGCCAGCACCGTCGTAGAAGGCTATGGCTACACCTTC. Amino acid sequence: CASTVVEGYGYTF. The chain carries TRBV27 and TRBJ1-2; D gene uncertain. The CDR3 runs to 13 residues. Germline V gene sequence: CDR1 MNHEY, CDR2 SMNVEV (reference sequence). Between the trimmed V and J ends, which lost 7 bases and 4 bases, there was a span of 13 bases.

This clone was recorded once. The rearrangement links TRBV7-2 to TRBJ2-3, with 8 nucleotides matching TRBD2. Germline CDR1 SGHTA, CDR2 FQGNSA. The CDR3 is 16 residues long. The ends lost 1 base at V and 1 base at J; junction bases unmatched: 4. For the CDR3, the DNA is TGTGCCAGCAGCTTAGGTCTAGCGGGTGGCACAGATACGCAGTATTTT. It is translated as CASSLGLAGGTDTQYF.

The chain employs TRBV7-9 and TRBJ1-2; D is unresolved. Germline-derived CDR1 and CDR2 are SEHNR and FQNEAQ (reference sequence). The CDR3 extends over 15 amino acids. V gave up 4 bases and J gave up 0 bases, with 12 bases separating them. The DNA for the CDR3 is TGTGCCAGCAGCTCATCCGGGATTACTAACTATGGCTACACCTTC. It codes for CASSSSGITNYGYTF.

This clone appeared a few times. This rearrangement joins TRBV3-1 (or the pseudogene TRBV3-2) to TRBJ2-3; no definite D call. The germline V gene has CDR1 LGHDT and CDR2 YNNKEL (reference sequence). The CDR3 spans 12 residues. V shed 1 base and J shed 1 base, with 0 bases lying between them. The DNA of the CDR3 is TGTGCCAGCAGCCAAGGCACAGATACGCAGTATTTT. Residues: CASSQGTDTQYF.

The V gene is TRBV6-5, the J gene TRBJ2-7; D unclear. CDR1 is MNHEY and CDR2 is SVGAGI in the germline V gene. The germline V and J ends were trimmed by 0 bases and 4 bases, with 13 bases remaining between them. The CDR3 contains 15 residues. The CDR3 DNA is TGTGCCAGCAGTTACTCGAATGTTCCTAGATACGAGCAGTACTTC. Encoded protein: CASSYSNVPRYEQYF.

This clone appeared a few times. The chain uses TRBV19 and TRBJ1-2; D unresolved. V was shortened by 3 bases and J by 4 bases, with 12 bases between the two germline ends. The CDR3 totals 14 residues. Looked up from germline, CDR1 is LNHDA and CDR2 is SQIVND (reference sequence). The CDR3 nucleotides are TGTGCCAGTAGTATTCTCCAGATATCCTATGGCTACACCTTC. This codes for CASSILQISYGYTF.

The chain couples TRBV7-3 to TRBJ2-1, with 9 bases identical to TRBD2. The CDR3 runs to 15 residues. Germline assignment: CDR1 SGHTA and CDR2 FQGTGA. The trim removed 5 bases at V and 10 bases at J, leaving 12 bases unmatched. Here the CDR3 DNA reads TGTGCCAGCAGCACCGAGGGCGGGAGGGCCGGCGAGCAGTTCTTC. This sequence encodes CASSTEGGRAGEQFF.

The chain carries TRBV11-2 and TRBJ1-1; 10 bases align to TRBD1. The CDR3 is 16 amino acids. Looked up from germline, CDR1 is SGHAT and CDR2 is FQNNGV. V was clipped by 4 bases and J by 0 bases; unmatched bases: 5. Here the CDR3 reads CASSSDRGLLNTEAFF. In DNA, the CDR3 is TGTGCCAGCAGCTCGGACAGGGGGTTATTGAACACTGAAGCTTTCTTT.

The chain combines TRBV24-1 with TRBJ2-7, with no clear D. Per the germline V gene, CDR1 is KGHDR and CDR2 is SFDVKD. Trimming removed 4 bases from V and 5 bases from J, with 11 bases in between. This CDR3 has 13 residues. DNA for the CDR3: TGTGCCACCAGTGACGGCGGACGCAACGAGCAGTACTTC. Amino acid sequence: CATSDGGRNEQYF.

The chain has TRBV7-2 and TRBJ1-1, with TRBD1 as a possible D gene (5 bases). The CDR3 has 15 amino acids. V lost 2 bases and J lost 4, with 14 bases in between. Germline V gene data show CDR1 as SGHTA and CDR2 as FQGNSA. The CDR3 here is CASSLIVPRGTEAFF. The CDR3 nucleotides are TGTGCCAGCAGCTTAATCGTCCCAAGGGGCACTGAAGCTTTCTTT.

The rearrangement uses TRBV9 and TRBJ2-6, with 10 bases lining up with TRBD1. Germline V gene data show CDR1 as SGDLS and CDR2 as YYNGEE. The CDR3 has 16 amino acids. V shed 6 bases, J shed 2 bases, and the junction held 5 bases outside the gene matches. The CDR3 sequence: CASTWDRGAGANVLTF. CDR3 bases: TGTGCCAGCACCTGGGACAGGGGAGCTGGGGCCAACGTCCTGACTTTC.